Below are 2 T cell receptor beta chains sequenced from a single sample in a study of identical twins. TCRdb used MiXCR to reprocess the 5' RACE reads, holding one entry per CDR3 protein. Of hundreds of thousands of distinct CDR3 sequences listed, roughly 18% are singletons. These data were also reused for a study on T cells expressing NK-cell markers.

The sequencing input was PBMCs. These receptors were obtained from a woman in her late teens or twenties in good health.

This clonotype has a handful of counts. This rearrangement joins TRBV4-3 to TRBJ2-1; 7 bases are a match to TRBD1. The J segment lost 3 bases and the V segment lost 0 bases, leaving 5 bases of the junction unmatched. The germline V gene has CDR1 LGHNA and CDR2 YSLEER. There are 16 residues in the CDR3. CDR3 residues: CASSQDGTEIYNEQFF. As DNA, the CDR3 is TGCGCCAGCAGCCAAGATGGGACAGAGATCTACAATGAGCAGTTCTTC.

This clonotype was detected only a few times. The V and J genes are TRBV10-3 and TRBJ1-2, with TRBD1 matching over 10 bases. Germline trimming cut 0 bases from V and 4 bases from J; bases unmatched to any gene: 5. Germline V gives CDR1 ENHRY, CDR2 SYGVKD. The CDR3 runs to 16 residues. The CDR3 spells CAISESTGTGAYGYTF. CDR3 in DNA: TGTGCCATCAGTGAGTCGACGGGGACAGGGGCCTATGGCTACACCTTC.